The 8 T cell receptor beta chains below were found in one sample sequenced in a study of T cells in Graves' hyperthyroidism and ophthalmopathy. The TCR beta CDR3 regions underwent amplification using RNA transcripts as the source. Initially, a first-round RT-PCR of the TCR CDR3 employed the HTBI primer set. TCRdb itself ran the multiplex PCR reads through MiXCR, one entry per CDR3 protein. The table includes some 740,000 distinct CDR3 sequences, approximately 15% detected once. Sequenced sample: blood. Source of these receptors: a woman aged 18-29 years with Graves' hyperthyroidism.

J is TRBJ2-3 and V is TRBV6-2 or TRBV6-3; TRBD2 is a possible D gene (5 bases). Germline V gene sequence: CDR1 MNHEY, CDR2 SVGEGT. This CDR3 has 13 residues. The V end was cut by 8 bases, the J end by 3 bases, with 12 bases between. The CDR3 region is CASRRGLTDTQYF. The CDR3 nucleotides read TGTGCCAGCCGCCGGGGATTGACAGATACGCAGTATTTT.

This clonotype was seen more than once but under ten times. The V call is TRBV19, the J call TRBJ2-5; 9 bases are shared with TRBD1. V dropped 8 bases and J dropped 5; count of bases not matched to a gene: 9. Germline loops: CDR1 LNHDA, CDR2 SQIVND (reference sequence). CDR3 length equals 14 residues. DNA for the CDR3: TGTGCCAGTCGTCCGGGACAGGGTAGGGAGACCCAGTACTTC. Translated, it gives CASRPGQGRETQYF.

The CDR3 bases are TGTGCCAGCAGTTTACAGGGTCCTGGAAACACCATATATTTT. As protein: CASSLQGPGNTIYF. The V and J genes are TRBV12-3 or TRBV12-4 and TRBJ1-3; maybe TRBD1 (5 bases). The V gene lost 2 bases and the J gene lost 2 bases, with 7 bases spanning the gap. The CDR3 consists of 14 residues.

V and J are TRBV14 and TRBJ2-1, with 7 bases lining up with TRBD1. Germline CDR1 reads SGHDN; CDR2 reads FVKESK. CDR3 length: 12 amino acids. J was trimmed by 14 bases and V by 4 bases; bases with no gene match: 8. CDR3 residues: CASSRAGDSKFF. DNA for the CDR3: TGTGCCAGCAGCCGTGCAGGGGACAGTAAGTTCTTC.

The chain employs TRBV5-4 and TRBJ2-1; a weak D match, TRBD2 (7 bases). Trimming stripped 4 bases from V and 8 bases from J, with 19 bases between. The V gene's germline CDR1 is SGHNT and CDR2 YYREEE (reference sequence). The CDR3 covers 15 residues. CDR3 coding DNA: TGTGCCAGCAGCCCCGGGGGCGGGAGTAGCGATGAGCAGTTCTTC. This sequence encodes CASSPGGGSSDEQFF.

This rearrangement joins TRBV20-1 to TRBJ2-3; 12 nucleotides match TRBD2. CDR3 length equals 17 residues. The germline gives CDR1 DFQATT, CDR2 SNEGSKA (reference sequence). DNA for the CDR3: TGCACCGCCCGTCCTAGCGGGAGGGCCAGAATAACAGATACGCAGTATTTT. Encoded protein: CTARPSGRARITDTQYF.

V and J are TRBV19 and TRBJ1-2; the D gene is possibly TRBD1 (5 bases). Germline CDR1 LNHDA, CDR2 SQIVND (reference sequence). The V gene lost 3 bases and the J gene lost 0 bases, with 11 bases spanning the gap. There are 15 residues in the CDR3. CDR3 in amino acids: CASSIGGPPNYGYTF. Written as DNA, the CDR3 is TGTGCCAGTAGTATCGGGGGTCCTCCTAACTATGGCTACACCTTC. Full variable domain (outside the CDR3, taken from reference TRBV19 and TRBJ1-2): DGGITQSPKYLFRKEGQNVTLSCEQNLNHDAMYWYRQDPGQGLRLIYYSQIVNDFQKGDIAEGYSVSREKKESFPLTVTSAQKNPTAFYLCASSIGGPPNYGYTFGSGTRLTVV.

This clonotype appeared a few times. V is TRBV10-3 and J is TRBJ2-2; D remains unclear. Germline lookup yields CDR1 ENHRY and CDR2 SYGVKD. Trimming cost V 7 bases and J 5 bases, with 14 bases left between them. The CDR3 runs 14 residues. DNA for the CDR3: TGTGCCATCAAGAGGACGTTAACGACCGGGGAGCTGTTTTTT. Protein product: CAIKRTLTTGELFF.